One and the same sample provided the 28 T cell receptor beta chains below, sequenced in a study of tumor and adjacent non-tumor tissue in lung cancer. This sample's RNA came from whole unsorted tissue. Distant lung tissue was collected more than 3 cm away from the tumor edge. A modified ARM-PCR protocol with three rounds of nested PCR amplified TCRbeta. TCRdb analysed the multiplex PCR reads with MiXCR anew, one entry per CDR3 protein. The repertoire holds 70,000 to 90,000 distinct CDR3 sequences, with around two thirds as singletons. Sample: distant non-tumor lung tissue. The receptors here all came from a woman between 45 and 65 years old with non-small cell lung cancer.

For this clonotype: Since no conserved phenylalanine or tryptophan closes the CDR3, a read error is the likely cause. It is unclear where the CDR3 begins or ends on the DNA, so no DNA is shown, and the CDR3 is as TCRdb lists it. The V call is TRBV11-2, the J call TRBJ2-5; the table's D call, TRBD1, was not checked against the DNA. The CDR3 extends over 13 residues, inclusive of both ends. Germline CDR1 reads SGHAT; CDR2 reads FQNNGV. The CDR3: CASSDGTQETQCS.

A note on this clonotype: Possible read error: a much larger clone is one base away. The chain carries TRBV5-6 and TRBJ2-5; D is undetermined. Germline values: CDR1 SGHDT, CDR2 YYEEEE. There are 13 residues in the CDR3. The CDR3 region is CANSLRTGETQYF. The DNA of the CDR3 is TGTGCCAACAGCTTGCGTACTGGGGAGACCCAGTACTTC.

In regard to this clonotype: The junction does not match germline at one end; this may be a read error. The chain carries TRBV4-2 and TRBJ2-1; TRBD2 matches at 10 bases. From germline, CDR1 is LGHNA and CDR2 YNFKEQ. This CDR3 has 17 amino acids. The CDR3 region is CASSQDSASGSLYKRFF. CDR3 bases: TGTGCCAGCAGTCAAGATTCGGCTAGCGGGAGTTTGTATAAGCGGTTCTTC.

Turning to this clonotype: A much larger clone lies a single base off, so this may be a read error. This sequence joins TRBV12-3 or TRBV12-4 and TRBJ1-5; D is unclear. This CDR3 comprises 15 residues. CDR3 coding DNA: TGTGTCAGCAGTCACCGAGGTCGTGGGGATCAGCCCCAGCATTTT. Translating it yields CVSSHRGRGDQPQHF.

Comments on this clonotype: Being one base from a much bigger clone, this may be a read error. CDR3 DNA: TGCAACGTTGAAACAGCTGTGGGGGCCAACGTCCTGACTTTC. Translating gives CNVETAVGANVLTF. The genes are TRBV29-1 and TRBJ2-6; the D is unclear. Germline-derived CDR1 and CDR2 are SQVTM and ANQGSEA. The CDR3 runs 14 residues.

V and J are TRBV2 and TRBJ2-1; 11 bases are shared with TRBD2. The length of the CDR3 is 20 residues. The junction had 23 bases not matched to a gene; V was cut back by 7 bases and J by 6 bases. The germline V gene has CDR1 SNHLY and CDR2 FYNNEI. The CDR3 DNA is TGTGCCAGCAATCCAAGGGGGGCTAGCGGGAGGAACACGGCAGGCAATGAGCAGTTCTTC. The encoded protein is CASNPRGASGRNTAGNEQFF.

Comment on this clonotype: A single base separates this from a much larger clone, so it may be a read error. The chain couples TRBV6-2 or TRBV6-3 to TRBJ2-7; the D is unclear. CDR3 length equals 14 residues. The V gene's germline CDR1 is MNHEY and CDR2 SVGEGT. V was clipped by 5 bases and J by 3 bases, with 14 bases between them. The CDR3 spells CASSPHIDFYEQYF. In DNA, the CDR3 is TGTGCCAGCAGTCCCCATATTGACTTCTACGAGCAGTACTTC.

The J gene is TRBJ2-7, the V gene TRBV20-1; D may correspond to TRBD1 or TRBD2 (5 bases each). The CDR3 sequence is 14 residues long. Per the germline V gene, CDR1 is DFQATT and CDR2 is SNEGSKA (reference sequence). V shed 7 bases and J shed 3 bases, with 19 bases lying between them. The CDR3 DNA is TGCAGTGTCAGTAGTGAGGGGCCAGGCTACGAGCAGTACTTC. Protein sequence: CSVSSEGPGYEQYF.

There are a few counts of this clonotype. This could be a read error, since a much larger clone is one nucleotide away. This sequence joins TRBV12-3 or TRBV12-4 and TRBJ2-3; 9 bases align to TRBD1. The CDR3 loop spans 16 amino acids. The CDR3, as DNA: TGTACCAGCAGTTTTAAGGGGACAGGGAGCACAGATACGCAGTATTTT. Its protein product is CTSSFKGTGSTDTQYF.

The sample holds many counts of this clonotype. As DNA, the CDR3 is TGTGCCAGCAGCGATACTAGCTCCTACGAGCAGTACTTC. Translated: CASSDTSSYEQYF. The J gene is TRBJ2-7, the V gene TRBV6-1, with D possibly being TRBD2 (5 bases). CDR3 length: 13 residues. Germline loops: CDR1 MNHNS, CDR2 SASEGT. V shed 6 bases and J shed 0 bases, with 9 bases lying between them.

In this sample, this clonotype turned up once. Mismatch with germline at one junction end may stem from a read error. The J gene is TRBJ1-4, the V gene TRBV20-1, with no clear D. In germline, CDR1 is DFQATT, CDR2 SNEGSKA (reference sequence). The CDR3 loop spans 15 amino acids. CDR3 sequence reads: CSPRDMVESNEKLFF. Written as DNA, the CDR3 is TGCAGTCCTAGAGATATGGTAGAATCTAATGAGAAACTGTTTTTT.

This clonotype was seen many times. The chain has TRBV4-2 and TRBJ1-2; TRBD1 agrees at 7 bases. The CDR3 contains 15 residues. V gave up 0 bases and J gave up 3 bases; unmatched junction bases: 4. CDR1 is LGHNA, CDR2 YNFKEQ, per germline. CDR3: CASSQEQGGHYGYTF. The DNA of the CDR3 is TGTGCCAGCAGCCAAGAGCAGGGGGGCCACTATGGCTACACCTTC.

In the case of this clonotype: The junction differs from germline at one of its ends, possibly a read error. V is TRBV11-2 and J is TRBJ2-7; no clear D gene. CDR3 length: 12 amino acids. CDR1 is SGHAT and CDR2 is FQNNGV in the germline V gene. The CDR3 nucleotides read TGTGCTAGCAGCCTCACCTCGGTCGAGCAGTACTTC. As protein: CASSLTSVEQYF.

The rearrangement uses TRBV20-1 and TRBJ1-5; TRBD1 is a possible D gene (5 bases). This CDR3 spans 12 amino acids. Germline V gives CDR1 DFQATT, CDR2 SNEGSKA (reference sequence). V shed 4 bases and J shed 6 bases, with 10 bases lying between them. The DNA of the CDR3 is TGCAGTGCTATAGTAGGGACTCAGCCCCAGCATTTT. It is translated as CSAIVGTQPQHF.

The V and J genes are TRBV28 and TRBJ2-1; D possibly corresponds to TRBD1 (5 bases). Germline CDR1 and CDR2: MDHEN and SYDVKM. This CDR3 has 16 residues. CDR3 sequence reads: CTGTSLGRSSYNEQFF. The CDR3 nucleotides are TGTACCGGCACCTCTCTGGGGCGTAGCTCCTACAATGAGCAGTTCTTC.

V usage is TRBV20-1 and J usage is TRBJ2-7, with 12 nucleotides matching TRBD2. Germline CDR1 is DFQATT and CDR2 is SNEGSKA (reference sequence). The CDR3 runs to 14 residues. The DNA of the CDR3 is TGCGGTGTTGTACTAAGACTAGCGGGAGTCGAGCAGTACTTC. It translates to CGVVLRLAGVEQYF.

Remarks on this clonotype: A read error may produce the germline difference seen at one junction end. The J gene is TRBJ2-1, the V gene TRBV20-1; 9 nucleotides agree with TRBD2. Germline-derived CDR1 and CDR2 are DFQATT and SNEGSKA (reference sequence). The CDR3 runs to 17 residues. In DNA form, the CDR3 reads TGCAGTGTTAGAGATCGAAGCGGGAGGACTTCCTATAATGAGCAGTTCTTC. Protein product: CSVRDRSGRTSYNEQFF.

This clonotype was seen a single time. This chain links TRBV7-2 with TRBJ2-7; possibly TRBD2 for D (6 bases). Germline CDR1 is SGHTA and CDR2 is FQGNSA. This CDR3 comprises 15 residues. V was shortened by 0 bases and J by 5 bases, with 14 bases between the two germline ends. CDR3 DNA sequence: TGTGCCAGCAGCTTAGCGGGGGACTCATTCCACGAGCAGTACTTC. This codes for CASSLAGDSFHEQYF.

For this clonotype: The junction and the germline gene differ at one end; a read error may be behind it. The J gene is TRBJ2-7, the V gene TRBV20-1; TRBD1 or TRBD2 may be the D gene (5 bases each). The germline CDR1 and CDR2 sequences are DFQATT and SNEGSKA (reference sequence). The CDR3 has 12 amino acids. The CDR3 region has the DNA TGCAGTGCTAATTGGGACGCCTACGAGCATTACTTC. Its protein product is CSANWDAYEHYF.

Remarks on this clonotype: A much larger clone lies one base from this, so it may be a read error. V and J are TRBV7-2 and TRBJ2-7, with a possible D match to TRBD2 (6 bases). The germline CDR1 and CDR2 sequences are SGHTA and FQGNSA. This CDR3 is 14 amino acids long. Written as DNA, the CDR3 is TGTGTCAGCAGCTTAGGTCCCCCCGGGGGCGAGCAGTACTTC. This translates into CVSSLGPPGGEQYF.

The V gene is TRBV7-9, the J gene TRBJ2-7, with D perhaps TRBD2 (6 bases). V was cut by 4 bases and J by 6 bases, with 16 bases left in between. The CDR3 is 14 residues long. Germline V CDR1 and CDR2: SEHNR, FQNEAQ (reference sequence). Here the CDR3 reads CASSSDILGGEQYF. DNA for the CDR3: TGTGCCAGCAGCTCGGACATTTTGGGGGGCGAGCAGTACTTC.

Note on this clonotype: In this CDR3 the conserved last residue, phenylalanine or tryptophan, is missing, so a read error is likely. V gene TRBV4-1 combines with J gene TRBJ2-7, with D maybe TRBD1 (7 bases). From germline, CDR1 is MGHRA and CDR2 YSYEKL. The CDR3 is 13 residues long. V lost 4 bases and J lost 4, with 11 bases in between. The CDR3 sequence is CASSPGGWYEQYY. The CDR3 DNA sequence: TGCGCCAGCAGCCCAGGGGGGTGGTACGAGCAGTACTAC.

Of note for this clonotype: One junction end disagrees with the germline gene, perhaps due to a read error. The V call is TRBV11-2, the J call TRBJ2-7; either TRBD1 or TRBD2 may supply D (6 bases each). The V gene's germline CDR1 is SGHAT and CDR2 FQNNGV. The CDR3 has 17 residues. The CDR3, as DNA: TGTGCAAGCAGCTTAGCCGCGGGACATACGGGGCCCCACGAGCGGTACTTC. Encoded protein: CASSLAAGHTGPHERYF.

There are many counts of this clonotype. V is TRBV20-1 and J is TRBJ1-4; D possibly corresponds to TRBD1 (6 bases). Germline CDR1 DFQATT, CDR2 SNEGSKA (reference sequence). This CDR3 has 15 residues. Trimming shortened V by 3 bases and J by 7 bases, and 18 bases separated the two germline ends. The DNA for the CDR3 is TGCAGTGCTAGTGTCCGGGGGCAGCTAAGTGAAAAACTGTTTTTT. Translating it yields CSASVRGQLSEKLFF.

Comments on this clonotype: A much larger clone lies a single base off, so this may be a read error. The J gene is TRBJ2-1, the V gene TRBV10-3; TRBD2 is a possible D gene (6 bases). The CDR3 runs to 14 residues. CDR1 and CDR2 (germline): ENHRY, SYGVKD. CDR3 sequence: CAISEGRITAEQLF. In DNA form, the CDR3 reads TGTGCCATCAGTGAGGGGAGGATAACGGCTGAGCAGCTCTTC.

This chain links TRBV7-9 with TRBJ2-5; 7 bases align to TRBD1. The CDR3 is made up of 14 amino acids. The germline CDR1 and CDR2 sequences are SEHNR and FQNEAQ (reference sequence). V trimming: 5 bases; J trimming: 5 bases; junction bases outside the gene matches: 8. CDR3 protein: CASSTPTGFETQYF. In DNA form, the CDR3 reads TGTGCCAGCAGCACCCCGACAGGGTTTGAGACCCAGTACTTC.

Worth noting for this clonotype: A junction boundary mismatches the germline segment, possibly from a read error. This chain uses TRBV10-2 with TRBJ2-3; D ambiguous. The CDR3 covers 11 residues. Germline lookup yields CDR1 WSHSY and CDR2 SAAADI. The CDR3 sequence: CASSESDTQYF. In DNA form, the CDR3 reads TGCGCCAGCAGTGAGTCCGATACACAGTATTTT.

This chain connects TRBV3-1 to TRBJ2-1; D remains ambiguous. There are 11 residues in the CDR3. Germline V gene lookup returns CDR1 LGHDT and CDR2 YNNKEL (reference sequence). Trimming pared 6 bases from V and 6 bases from J, leaving 6 bases between. The CDR3 DNA reads TGTGCCAGCAGTCCCGGCAATGAGCAGTTCTTC. This gives the protein CASSPGNEQFF.